The rows below give T cell receptor beta chains drawn from one sample of a study of T-cell memory formation after mild COVID-19. TCRdb independently ran MiXCR on the 5' RACE reads; one entry per CDR3 protein. The sample has a few hundred thousand distinct CDR3 sequences; roughly 27% are singletons. Sequenced input: PBMCs or a T cell subset sorted from them (not recorded which). These receptors were obtained from an adult woman who had mild COVID-19 (a few samples of this study predate the infection). Cell type and time point are not known. The CDR3 runs from the conserved cysteine through the conserved F or W. Fields, in order: clone size, D gene, V gene, J gene, CDR3 DNA, CDR3 protein. A D gene is named only where the DNA matches it firmly. Rows give clone size only sometimes, using once, few, many, or a class for an expanded clone.

clone_size: few
d_call: -
v_call: TRBV7-3
j_call: TRBJ2-3
cdr3_nt: TGTGCCAGCAGCTTCCGCTCGCAGGGGGGAGATACGCAGTATTTT
cdr3_aa: CASSFRSQGGDTQYF

clone_size: few
d_call: -
v_call: TRBV10-3
j_call: TRBJ2-1
cdr3_nt: TGTGCCATCAGCCGGGGGGCCTCCTACAATGAGCAGTTCTTC
cdr3_aa: CAISRGASYNEQFF

clone_size: -
d_call: -
v_call: TRBV6-6
j_call: TRBJ1-1
cdr3_nt: TGTGCCAGCAGTTACTCGAGGCGGAACACTGAAGCTTTCTTT
cdr3_aa: CASSYSRRNTEAFF

clone_size: few
d_call: -
v_call: TRBV4-3
j_call: TRBJ2-3
cdr3_nt: TGCGCCAGCAGCCAAGATCGTCAGGCCTCGGATACGCAGTATTTT
cdr3_aa: CASSQDRQASDTQYF

clone_size: few
d_call: -
v_call: TRBV4-1
j_call: TRBJ1-6
cdr3_nt: TGCGCCAGCAGCCCTACACAGGGTTCGGATTCACCCCTCCACTTT
cdr3_aa: CASSPTQGSDSPLHF

clone_size: few
d_call: TRBD1
v_call: TRBV5-1
j_call: TRBJ2-1
cdr3_nt: TGCGCCAGCAGATCCCTGACAGGGTCCTACAATGAGCAGTTCTTC
cdr3_aa: CASRSLTGSYNEQFF

clone_size: -
d_call: -
v_call: TRBV6-2/TRBV6-3
j_call: TRBJ1-2
cdr3_nt: TGTGCCAGCAGTTACTCGAGATGGATTTCTAACTATGGCTACACCTTC
cdr3_aa: CASSYSRWISNYGYTF

clone_size: few
d_call: -
v_call: TRBV29-1
j_call: TRBJ2-1
cdr3_nt: TGCAGCGTTGGAATAGTAACCTACAATGAGCAGTTCTTC
cdr3_aa: CSVGIVTYNEQFF

clone_size: few
d_call: -
v_call: TRBV7-9
j_call: TRBJ1-5
cdr3_nt: TGTGCCAGCAGCTTAGTCACGACGATCGGAGGGACGGGCATTAATCAGCCCCAGCATTTT
cdr3_aa: CASSLVTTIGGTGINQPQHF

clone_size: few
d_call: TRBD1
v_call: TRBV24-1
j_call: TRBJ2-1
cdr3_nt: TGTGCCACCAGTGATTCAGGACAGGGGGACCCTGAGCAGTTCTTC
cdr3_aa: CATSDSGQGDPEQFF

clone_size: -
d_call: -
v_call: TRBV7-9
j_call: TRBJ1-1
cdr3_nt: TGTGCCAGCAGATCCTGGGGGGCGGACACTGAAGCTTTCTTT
cdr3_aa: CASRSWGADTEAFF

clone_size: -
d_call: -
v_call: TRBV28
j_call: TRBJ2-5
cdr3_nt: TGTGCCAGCATTAGGGGTGGCAGAGAGACCCAGTACTTC
cdr3_aa: CASIRGGRETQYF

clone_size: -
d_call: TRBD1
v_call: TRBV6-5
j_call: TRBJ2-7
cdr3_nt: TGTGCCAGCGGGACAGGGTCGTACGAGCAGTACTTC
cdr3_aa: CASGTGSYEQYF

clone_size: few
d_call: TRBD2
v_call: TRBV3-1
j_call: TRBJ2-3
cdr3_nt: TGTGCCAGCAGCCCCCGGACTAGCGGGGGAGATACGCAGTATTTT
cdr3_aa: CASSPRTSGGDTQYF

clone_size: -
d_call: -
v_call: TRBV4-1
j_call: TRBJ1-2
cdr3_nt: TGCGCCAGCAGCCAAGATGAATGGAAGGGGAGGGACTATGGCTACACCTTC
cdr3_aa: CASSQDEWKGRDYGYTF

clone_size: few
d_call: -
v_call: TRBV5-1
j_call: TRBJ2-5
cdr3_nt: TGCGCCAGCAGCTTGGGGGCAGTTAGTTCTACCCAGTACTTC
cdr3_aa: CASSLGAVSSTQYF

clone_size: -
d_call: -
v_call: TRBV6-2/TRBV6-3
j_call: TRBJ2-7
cdr3_nt: TGTGCCAGCAGTTACTCTGGCACCCGGGCCTACGAGCAGTACTTC
cdr3_aa: CASSYSGTRAYEQYF

clone_size: -
d_call: -
v_call: TRBV3-1
j_call: TRBJ2-7
cdr3_nt: TGTGCCAGCAGCCAAGCCAGCGGGCTTGACGAGCAGTACTTC
cdr3_aa: CASSQASGLDEQYF

clone_size: -
d_call: -
v_call: TRBV7-6
j_call: TRBJ2-1
cdr3_nt: TGTGCCAGCAGCCCCGGGACCTCCTTCTTGATAGAGCAGTTCTTC
cdr3_aa: CASSPGTSFLIEQFF

clone_size: -
d_call: TRBD1
v_call: TRBV30
j_call: TRBJ2-7
cdr3_nt: TGTGCCTGGAGTGGAGGGACAGGGGGCTACGAGCAGTACTTC
cdr3_aa: CAWSGGTGGYEQYF

clone_size: few
d_call: -
v_call: TRBV20-1
j_call: TRBJ1-1
cdr3_nt: TGCAGTGCTAGAGATCAGGGTGATCGTCCTGAAGCTTTCTTT
cdr3_aa: CSARDQGDRPEAFF

clone_size: -
d_call: -
v_call: TRBV5-1
j_call: TRBJ2-7
cdr3_nt: TGCGCCAGCACCTCGGAGACAGGTAACTACGAGCAGTACTTC
cdr3_aa: CASTSETGNYEQYF

clone_size: -
d_call: -
v_call: TRBV6-1
j_call: TRBJ2-5
cdr3_nt: TGTGCCAGCAGTGAACCCCTACGGCGGGAGACCCAGTACTTC
cdr3_aa: CASSEPLRRETQYF

clone_size: -
d_call: TRBD1
v_call: TRBV2
j_call: TRBJ1-2
cdr3_nt: TGTGCCAGCAGTTACGGACAGGGGGGGTTTGGCTACACCTTC
cdr3_aa: CASSYGQGGFGYTF

clone_size: -
d_call: -
v_call: TRBV12-3/TRBV12-4
j_call: TRBJ1-6
cdr3_nt: TGTGCCAGCAGCCGTGCCCCCTCGGATGGGTCCCTCCACTTT
cdr3_aa: CASSRAPSDGSLHF

clone_size: few
d_call: TRBD2
v_call: TRBV12-3/TRBV12-4
j_call: TRBJ2-1
cdr3_nt: TGTGCCAGCAGCCCCCTTAGGTGGGACTACATGGATGAGCAGTTCTTC
cdr3_aa: CASSPLRWDYMDEQFF

clone_size: -
d_call: -
v_call: TRBV27
j_call: TRBJ2-7
cdr3_nt: TGTGCCAGCAGTTTATCGTTCAGCTACGAGCAGTACTTC
cdr3_aa: CASSLSFSYEQYF

clone_size: -
d_call: -
v_call: TRBV27
j_call: TRBJ2-3
cdr3_nt: TGTGCCAGCAGTTTCTACAGTCCCACGCCTTACCCAACAGATACGCAGTATTTT
cdr3_aa: CASSFYSPTPYPTDTQYF

clone_size: -
d_call: TRBD1
v_call: TRBV5-6
j_call: TRBJ1-5
cdr3_nt: TGTGCCAGCAGCCCCCCGGGACAGGGCGGTCAGCCCCAGCATTTT
cdr3_aa: CASSPPGQGGQPQHF

clone_size: few
d_call: -
v_call: TRBV30
j_call: TRBJ2-1
cdr3_nt: TGTGCCTGGAGCAGGAGTGAGCAGTTCTTC
cdr3_aa: CAWSRSEQFF

clone_size: -
d_call: -
v_call: TRBV6-5
j_call: TRBJ1-5
cdr3_nt: TGTGCCAGCAGTTACGGAGGGGGGGATCAGCCCCAGCATTTT
cdr3_aa: CASSYGGGDQPQHF

clone_size: few
d_call: TRBD1
v_call: TRBV24-1
j_call: TRBJ1-2
cdr3_nt: TGTGCCACCAGCGGACAGGGGGCCGCCTATGGCTACACCTTC
cdr3_aa: CATSGQGAAYGYTF

clone_size: few
d_call: TRBD2
v_call: TRBV4-3
j_call: TRBJ2-7
cdr3_nt: TGCGCCAGCAGCCTGCTAGCGGGAGGGCCCCACGAGCAGTACTTC
cdr3_aa: CASSLLAGGPHEQYF

clone_size: -
d_call: -
v_call: TRBV11-2
j_call: TRBJ1-2
cdr3_nt: TGTGCCAGCAGCTTAGAGGCAGGGACGATCTATGGCTACACCTTC
cdr3_aa: CASSLEAGTIYGYTF

clone_size: few
d_call: TRBD2
v_call: TRBV11-2
j_call: TRBJ2-3
cdr3_nt: TGTGCCAGCAGCTTAGGGGCTAGCGGGGGTTCAGATACGCAGTATTTT
cdr3_aa: CASSLGASGGSDTQYF

clone_size: -
d_call: -
v_call: TRBV7-8
j_call: TRBJ2-7
cdr3_nt: TGTGCCAGCACCAAACGTGGGTCGACCTACGAGCAGTACTTC
cdr3_aa: CASTKRGSTYEQYF

clone_size: -
d_call: -
v_call: TRBV5-1
j_call: TRBJ2-3
cdr3_nt: TGCGCCAGCAGCTTAGGCACTAGCTCTGACACAGATACGCAGTATTTT
cdr3_aa: CASSLGTSSDTDTQYF

clone_size: -
d_call: -
v_call: TRBV7-9
j_call: TRBJ1-6
cdr3_nt: TGTGCCAGCAGCCCTTCTCCAGGTGCTAATTCACCCCTCCACTTT
cdr3_aa: CASSPSPGANSPLHF

clone_size: few
d_call: -
v_call: TRBV18
j_call: TRBJ2-1
cdr3_nt: TGTGCCAGCTCACCCCCCGGCACCTCCTACAATGAGCAGTTCTTC
cdr3_aa: CASSPPGTSYNEQFF

clone_size: -
d_call: -
v_call: TRBV20-1
j_call: TRBJ2-2
cdr3_nt: TGCAGTGCAGTCCCGGGGGCTAGCGGGAACACCGGGGAGCTGTTTTTT
cdr3_aa: CSAVPGASGNTGELFF

clone_size: -
d_call: -
v_call: TRBV24-1
j_call: TRBJ1-2
cdr3_nt: TGTGCCACCAGCTCCGGCACAGGGAGCTATGGCTACACCTTC
cdr3_aa: CATSSGTGSYGYTF

clone_size: few
d_call: TRBD2
v_call: TRBV18
j_call: TRBJ2-5
cdr3_nt: TGTGCCAGCAGCGTAGCGGGGGCCCAAGAGACCCAGTACTTC
cdr3_aa: CASSVAGAQETQYF

clone_size: -
d_call: -
v_call: TRBV9
j_call: TRBJ1-1
cdr3_nt: TGTGCCAGCAGCGCCCGACGGACCCAGAACACTGAAGCTTTCTTT
cdr3_aa: CASSARRTQNTEAFF

clone_size: -
d_call: -
v_call: TRBV9
j_call: TRBJ2-7
cdr3_nt: TGTGCCAGCAGCGTAGGCGCAGGGTGGACCTACGAGCAGTACTTC
cdr3_aa: CASSVGAGWTYEQYF

clone_size: -
d_call: -
v_call: TRBV3-1
j_call: TRBJ1-2
cdr3_nt: TGTGCCAGCAGCCAGGCCCTCCAGAGGACACGGGCTTCCTATGGCTACACCTTC
cdr3_aa: CASSQALQRTRASYGYTF

clone_size: -
d_call: -
v_call: TRBV6-5
j_call: TRBJ2-3
cdr3_nt: TGTGCCAGCACCCCGCGAGGTCACACAGATACGCAGTATTTT
cdr3_aa: CASTPRGHTDTQYF

clone_size: few
d_call: -
v_call: TRBV6-1
j_call: TRBJ1-1
cdr3_nt: TGTGCCAGCAGGCCCCGCGGAATCATGAACACTGAAGCTTTCTTT
cdr3_aa: CASRPRGIMNTEAFF

clone_size: -
d_call: -
v_call: TRBV7-9
j_call: TRBJ2-1
cdr3_nt: TGTGCCAGCAGCTTAGCGTCCCGGGGTGAGCAGTTCTTC
cdr3_aa: CASSLASRGEQFF

clone_size: few
d_call: -
v_call: TRBV3-1
j_call: TRBJ1-5
cdr3_nt: TGTGCCAGCAGCCAAGATACGGGATCTTATCAGCCCCAGCATTTT
cdr3_aa: CASSQDTGSYQPQHF